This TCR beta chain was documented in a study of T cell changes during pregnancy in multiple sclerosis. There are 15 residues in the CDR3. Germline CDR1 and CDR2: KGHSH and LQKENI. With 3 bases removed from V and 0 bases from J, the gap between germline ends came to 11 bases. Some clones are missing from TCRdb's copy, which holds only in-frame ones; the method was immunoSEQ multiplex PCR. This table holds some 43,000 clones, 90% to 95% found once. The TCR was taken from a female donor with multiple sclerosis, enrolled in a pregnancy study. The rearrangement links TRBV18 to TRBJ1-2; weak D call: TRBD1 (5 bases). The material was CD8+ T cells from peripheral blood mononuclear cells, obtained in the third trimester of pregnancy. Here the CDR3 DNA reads TGTGCCAGCTCACCCAAGCGGGGGGCTAACTATGGCTACACCTTC. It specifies CASSPKRGANYGYTF.